This record looks at one T cell receptor beta chain sequence and its context. Its antigen is currently unknown. This record belongs to a study of T cell responses to AZD1222 COVID-19 vaccine. Study observations and caveats: Repertoires in all cases were sampled only once the peak T cell response had passed. Donors skewed white British and female; clonal diversity was possibly underestimated.

The V gene lost 2 bases and the J gene lost 1 base, with 5 bases spanning the gap. This CDR3 has 13 amino acids. The V gene's germline CDR1 is SEHNR and CDR2 FQNEAQ (reference sequence). TCRdb's copy holds only in-frame clones and misses some; the assay was immunoSEQ multiplex PCR. The table lists fewer than 150,000 clones, roughly 93% of them singletons. The sequence derives from an adult in good health. Material: peripheral blood, obtained on day 0 of AZD1222 vaccination. V is TRBV7-9 and J is TRBJ1-1, with D unclear. The CDR3 loop is CASSLQENTEAFF. The CDR3 coding sequence is TGTGCCAGCAGCTTACAGGAGAACACTGAAGCTTTCTTT.